The 9 T cell receptor beta chains below all came from one sample that was sequenced in a study of spatial heterogeneity in lung cancer. TCRdb fed the 5' RACE reads into MiXCR, producing one record per CDR3 protein. Among about 13,000 distinct CDR3 sequences, 5.2% were seen once, and the ten largest hold 35% to 40%. The time point denotes: sample taken at primary tumor resection. From tumor, nontumor lung or frozen PBMC, whole RNA was taken unsorted for sequencing. Sequenced material: lung tumor tissue, taken at surgery. The receptors originated from a human donor with early-stage non-small cell lung cancer.

By share of the sample, this clonotype is medium-sized (0.01 to 0.1%). A library made for alpha chains picked up this beta chain off target, so its size means little. The chain links TRBV20-1 to TRBJ1-5; tentative D call: TRBD1 (5 bases). Germline CDR1 and CDR2: DFQATT and SNEGSKA (reference sequence). This CDR3 spans 15 amino acids. The germline V and J ends were trimmed by 0 bases and 1 base, with 10 bases remaining between them. The CDR3 DNA sequence: TGCAGTGCTAGAGAAGCAGGGCAAAGCAATCAGCCCCAGCATTTT. It encodes CSAREAGQSNQPQHF.

This clonotype has a count of ten or more. Compared with germline, one end of the junction differs, possibly owing to a read error. A library prepared for alpha chains yielded this beta chain as an off-target read; its size is of little meaning. The chain recombines TRBV11-3 with TRBJ1-6; D remains unclear. The CDR3 runs to 14 residues. Germline CDR1 and CDR2: SGHNT and YENEEA. The DNA for the CDR3 is TGTGCCAGCACCCTACAACGGGATAATTTACCCCTCCACTTT. Protein sequence: CASTLQRDNLPLHF.

This clonotype is medium-sized within its sample. This beta chain came through as a stray read in a library set up for alpha chains, and its size says little. The rearrangement uses TRBV7-9 and TRBJ1-1; perhaps TRBD1 as D (6 bases). Germline V gene lookup returns CDR1 SEHNR and CDR2 FQNEAQ (reference sequence). V lost 1 base to trimming and J lost 4 bases, with 7 bases between them. CDR3 size: 13 residues. CDR3 sequence reads: CASSLEGGTEAFF. In DNA, the CDR3 is TGTGCCAGCAGCTTAGAGGGGGGCACTGAAGCTTTCTTT.

This clonotype was seen repeatedly, ten times or more. The size of this beta chain means little, since it is a stray read in a library made for alpha chains. The rearrangement joins TRBV20-1 to TRBJ1-1; unclear D gene. CDR3 size: 15 residues. Germline V CDR1 and CDR2: DFQATT, SNEGSKA (reference sequence). With 0 bases removed from V and 0 bases from J, the gap between germline ends came to 11 bases. The CDR3 coding sequence is TGCAGTGCTAGAGATGGTGGCCGGCTGAACACTGAAGCTTTCTTT. This encodes CSARDGGRLNTEAFF.

A note on this clonotype: This beta chain is off target for a library built for alpha chains, so its abundance means little. The rearrangement uses TRBV5-6 and TRBJ2-7, with unresolved D. With 1 base removed from V and 2 bases from J, the gap between germline ends came to 7 bases. The CDR3 is made up of 13 amino acids. Germline V lookup: CDR1 SGHDT, CDR2 YYEEEE. This chain's CDR3 is CASSLIQTYEQYF. The CDR3 DNA reads TGTGCCAGCAGCTTGATCCAGACCTACGAGCAGTACTTC.

This clonotype was seen at least ten times. This beta chain is off target for a library built for alpha chains, so its abundance means little. The rearrangement joins TRBV18 to TRBJ2-5, with TRBD2 as a possible D gene (5 bases). Trimming pared 4 bases from V and 4 bases from J, leaving 16 bases between. This CDR3 spans 15 amino acids. Germline V lookup: CDR1 KGHSH, CDR2 LQKENI. The CDR3 loop reads CASSLAGAAGETQYF. As DNA, the CDR3 is TGTGCCAGCTCACTCGCGGGCGCGGCGGGAGAGACCCAGTACTTC. Full variable domain (missing parts from reference TRBV18 and TRBJ2-5): NAGVMQNPRHLVRRRGQEARLRCSPMKGHSHVYWYRQLPEEGLKFMVYLQKENIIDESGMPKERFSAEFPKEGPSILRIQQVVRGDSAAYFCASSLAGAAGETQYFGPGTRLLVL.

This clonotype was seen repeatedly, ten times or more. This beta chain represents an off-target read in a library built for alpha chains; its size is of limited meaning. V is TRBV20-1 and J is TRBJ2-3; TRBD2 agrees at 12 bases. After removal of 0 bases from V and 1 base from J, the junction contained 5 bases not matched to a gene. The germline CDR1 and CDR2 sequences are DFQATT and SNEGSKA (reference sequence). The CDR3 has 17 amino acids. DNA for the CDR3: TGCAGTGCTAGAGATTTTCGACTAGCGGGGGGCACAGATACGCAGTATTTT. This sequence encodes CSARDFRLAGGTDTQYF.

This clonotype was counted many times. The library was designed around alpha chains, so this beta chain is a stray read whose abundance carries little weight. This rearrangement joins TRBV27 to TRBJ2-7; perhaps TRBD1 as D (6 bases). V lost 3 bases and J lost 6, with 15 bases in between. The CDR3 consists of 14 residues. Germline V gene data show CDR1 as MNHEY and CDR2 as SMNVEV (reference sequence). CDR3 nucleotides: TGTGCCAGCAGTTTCCGATGGGACAAAGGCGAGCAGTACGTC. This sequence encodes CASSFRWDKGEQYV.

Concerning this clonotype: The size of this beta chain means little, since it is a stray read in a library made for alpha chains. CDR3 residues: CATSGQSKSYNEQFF. The CDR3 bases are TGTGCCACCAGTGGACAGAGTAAGTCCTACAATGAGCAGTTCTTC. The V call is TRBV24-1, the J call TRBJ2-1; possibly TRBD1 for D (5 bases). This CDR3 is 15 amino acids long. Deletions cut 5 bases from V and 1 base from J, with 11 bases between. Germline loops: CDR1 KGHDR, CDR2 SFDVKD.